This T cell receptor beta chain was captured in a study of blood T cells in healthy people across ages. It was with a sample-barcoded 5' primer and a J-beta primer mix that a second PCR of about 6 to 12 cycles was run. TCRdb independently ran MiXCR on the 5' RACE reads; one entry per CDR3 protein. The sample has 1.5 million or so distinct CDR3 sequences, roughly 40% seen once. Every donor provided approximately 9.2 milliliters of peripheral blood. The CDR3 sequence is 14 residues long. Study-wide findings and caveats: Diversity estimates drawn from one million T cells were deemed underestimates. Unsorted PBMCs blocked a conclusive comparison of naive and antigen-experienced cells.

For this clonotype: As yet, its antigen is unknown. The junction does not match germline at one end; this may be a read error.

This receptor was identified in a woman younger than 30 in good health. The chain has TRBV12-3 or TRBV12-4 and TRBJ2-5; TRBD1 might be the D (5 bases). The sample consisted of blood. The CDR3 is CASSLSTGQEAQYF. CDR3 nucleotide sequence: TGTGCCAGCAGTTTAAGTACAGGACAAGAGGCCCAGTACTTC.